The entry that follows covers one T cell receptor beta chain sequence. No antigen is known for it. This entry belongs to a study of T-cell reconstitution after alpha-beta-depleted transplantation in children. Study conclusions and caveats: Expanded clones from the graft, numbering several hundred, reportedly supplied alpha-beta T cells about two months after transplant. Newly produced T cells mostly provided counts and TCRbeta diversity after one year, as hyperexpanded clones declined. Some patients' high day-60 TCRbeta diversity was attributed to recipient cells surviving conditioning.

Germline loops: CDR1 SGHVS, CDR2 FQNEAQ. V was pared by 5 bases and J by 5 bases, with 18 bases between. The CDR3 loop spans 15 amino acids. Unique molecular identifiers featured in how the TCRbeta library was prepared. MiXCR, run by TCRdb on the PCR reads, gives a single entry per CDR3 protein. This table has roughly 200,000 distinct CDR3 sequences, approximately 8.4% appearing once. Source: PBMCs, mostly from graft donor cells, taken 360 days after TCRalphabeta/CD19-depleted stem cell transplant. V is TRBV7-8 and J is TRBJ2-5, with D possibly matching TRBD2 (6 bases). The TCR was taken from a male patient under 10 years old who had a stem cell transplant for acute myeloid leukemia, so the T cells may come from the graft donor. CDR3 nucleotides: TGTGCCAGCAGCGAAGTCGGAGGGCCGGGGGAGACCCAGTACTTC. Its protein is CASSEVGGPGETQYF.